Described below is a single TCR beta chain sequence and its context. Its antigen is still unknown. This sample was included in a study of T cell responses to AZD1222 COVID-19 vaccine. Study-level points and caveats: Donors were chiefly white British, with a greater number of females, and clonal diversity was perhaps underestimated.

V dropped 5 bases and J dropped 3 bases, with 17 bases sitting between them. CDR1 and CDR2 from the germline V gene are MNHEY and SMNVEV (reference sequence). The CDR3 has 15 residues. The method was immunoSEQ multiplex PCR; TCRdb's version includes in-frame clones alone and lacks a portion of them. The sample has about 130,000 clones, over 75% seen once; the top ten hold roughly a sixth. The sample here was peripheral blood, taken on day 0 of MenACWY control vaccination. This chain joins TRBV27 and TRBJ2-7, with D tentatively TRBD1 or TRBD2 (5 bases each). This receptor was taken from an adult in good health. The CDR3 spells CASSPRAGGNYEQYF. Here the CDR3 DNA reads TGTGCCAGCAGTCCCCGGGCTGGGGGAAACTACGAGCAGTACTTC.